These 3 T cell receptor beta chains originate from one sample sequenced in a study of blood T cell repertoires in COVID-19. Clones were read by immunoSEQ multiplex PCR, and TCRdb kept only the in-frame ones, dropping some. The sample yields a few hundred thousand clones, roughly nine tenths seen once. Sequences were obtained from peripheral blood. The receptor set was obtained from a man in his fifties or sixties with acute or convalescent COVID-19.

The chain carries TRBV5-6 and TRBJ2-5, with D possibly TRBD2 on 5 matching bases. With 2 bases removed from V and 4 bases from J, the gap between germline ends came to 18 bases. The CDR3 spans 16 residues. The germline CDR1 and CDR2 sequences are SGHDT and YYEEEE. CDR3 loop: CASSLSPLGSVETQYF. Here the CDR3 DNA reads TGTGCCAGCAGCTTAAGCCCACTAGGCTCGGTAGAGACCCAGTACTTC.

CDR3 DNA sequence: TGTGCCAGCAGTTCCAGGACAGGCGTGAATCAGCCCCAGCATTTT. Translated: CASSSRTGVNQPQHF. The genes are TRBV6-2 or TRBV6-3 and TRBJ1-5; 7 bases are a match to TRBD1. Germline assignment: CDR1 MNHEY and CDR2 SVGEGT. The V and J ends lost 4 bases and 4 bases, in that order; junction bases with no gene match: 7. The CDR3 totals 15 residues.

This chain joins TRBV5-1 and TRBJ2-6; D perhaps matches TRBD1 (5 bases). The length of the CDR3 is 14 residues. Germline V gene data show CDR1 as SGHRS and CDR2 as YFSETQ. Deletions cut 4 bases from V and 1 base from J, with 6 bases between. The CDR3 sequence: CASSAGSGANVLTF. CDR3 DNA: TGCGCCAGCAGCGCAGGGTCTGGGGCCAACGTCCTGACTTTC.